A selection of T cell receptor beta chains follows, all from one sample in a study of long-term antiretroviral therapy in people with HIV. Using immunoSEQ multiplex PCR, the repertoire was profiled, and TCRdb retains in-frame clones only, with some absent. This sample yields 32,000 or so clones, of which more than 80% are seen a single time; about 8.3% belongs to the top ten. Sequences were derived from unsorted PBMCs, sampled 3.2 years before starting antiretroviral therapy. These receptors were taken from a man aged 45 to 65 with HIV. Both conserved end residues are part of each CDR3. The D gene is left open where the match is weak. Clone size is stated in some rows and not others, as once, few, many or a class when expanded.

cdr3_length,d_call,clone_size,v_call,j_call,cdr3_aa,cdr3_nt
14,-,-,TRBV5-1,TRBJ2-1,CASSPLASYNEQFF,TGCGCCAGCAGCCCATTAGCGTCCTACAATGAGCAGTTCTTC
17,TRBD2,-,TRBV28,TRBJ2-5,CASSPRTSGGARETQYF,TGTGCCAGCAGCCCAAGGACTAGCGGGGGGGCTCGTGAGACCCAGTACTTC
15,-,-,TRBV5-1,TRBJ1-5,CASSLEPGAREPQHF,TGCGCCAGCAGCTTGGAGCCTGGGGCCCGGGAGCCCCAGCATTTT
15,-,once,TRBV7-9,TRBJ1-3,CAYSFPESSGNTIYF,TGTGCCTACAGCTTCCCAGAATCCTCTGGAAACACCATATATTTT
15,TRBD2,-,TRBV10-3,TRBJ2-7,CAISEGLAEGYEQYF,TGTGCCATCAGTGAGGGGCTAGCGGAAGGGTACGAGCAGTACTTC
13,-,-,TRBV7-9,TRBJ2-7,CASSLAVPYEQYF,TGTGCCAGCAGCTTAGCGGTGCCCTACGAGCAGTACTTC
19,TRBD2,-,TRBV4-1,TRBJ2-2,CASSQGFLAGGPSTGELFF,TGCGCCAGCAGCCAAGGATTTCTAGCGGGGGGGCCGTCTACCGGGGAGCTGTTTTTT
18,TRBD2,-,TRBV27,TRBJ2-5,CASSLRGAISGGQETQYF,TGTGCCAGCAGTCTAAGGGGCGCGATTAGCGGGGGCCAAGAGACCCAGTACTTC
15,TRBD1,-,TRBV5-1,TRBJ1-4,CASSSNRGTNEKLFF,TGCGCCAGCAGCTCCAACAGGGGGACTAATGAAAAACTGTTTTTT
16,-,-,TRBV5-6,TRBJ2-7,CASSYGVPTDLYEQYF,TGTGCCAGCAGCTACGGAGTGCCAACGGACTTATACGAGCAGTACTTC
20,TRBD1,-,TRBV6-4,TRBJ1-5,CASSDPTAFCRGTGDQPQHF,TGTGCCAGCAGTGACCCCACGGCCTTTTGTCGAGGGACAGGGGATCAGCCCCAGCATTTT
12,-,few,TRBV9,TRBJ1-1,CASSGGLGEAFF,TGTGCCAGCTCCGGGGGATTGGGTGAAGCTTTCTTT
16,TRBD1,-,TRBV18,TRBJ2-2,CASSPIGQGATGELFF,TGTGCCAGCTCCCCCATAGGGCAGGGGGCCACCGGGGAGCTGTTTTTT
17,-,-,TRBV7-9,TRBJ2-2,CASSVGKADTGTGELFF,TGTGCCAGCAGCGTCGGAAAGGCCGACACAGGGACCGGGGAGCTGTTTTTT
13,TRBD1,-,TRBV27,TRBJ2-7,CASSLDYRTGPYF,TGTGCCAGCAGTTTAGACTACAGGACAGGGCCATACTTC
12,-,-,TRBV5-4,TRBJ1-2,CASSLAPGGYTF,TGTGCCAGCAGCTTGGCGCCTGGTGGCTACACCTTC
16,-,few,TRBV5-3,TRBJ2-1,CARSLVPKGNYNEQFF,TGTGCCAGAAGCTTGGTGCCCAAAGGGAACTACAATGAGCAGTTCTTC
15,TRBD1,few,TRBV2,TRBJ1-5,CASSGPGGNNQPQHF,TGTGCCAGCAGTGGGCCAGGGGGAAACAATCAGCCCCAGCATTTT
14,-,-,TRBV30,TRBJ1-5,CAWSAQRTNQPQHF,TGTGCCTGGAGTGCACAAAGGACTAATCAGCCCCAGCATTTT
14,-,-,TRBV5-4,TRBJ2-1,CASSRSGTFNEQFF,TGTGCCAGCAGCAGATCCGGGACTTTTAATGAGCAGTTCTTC